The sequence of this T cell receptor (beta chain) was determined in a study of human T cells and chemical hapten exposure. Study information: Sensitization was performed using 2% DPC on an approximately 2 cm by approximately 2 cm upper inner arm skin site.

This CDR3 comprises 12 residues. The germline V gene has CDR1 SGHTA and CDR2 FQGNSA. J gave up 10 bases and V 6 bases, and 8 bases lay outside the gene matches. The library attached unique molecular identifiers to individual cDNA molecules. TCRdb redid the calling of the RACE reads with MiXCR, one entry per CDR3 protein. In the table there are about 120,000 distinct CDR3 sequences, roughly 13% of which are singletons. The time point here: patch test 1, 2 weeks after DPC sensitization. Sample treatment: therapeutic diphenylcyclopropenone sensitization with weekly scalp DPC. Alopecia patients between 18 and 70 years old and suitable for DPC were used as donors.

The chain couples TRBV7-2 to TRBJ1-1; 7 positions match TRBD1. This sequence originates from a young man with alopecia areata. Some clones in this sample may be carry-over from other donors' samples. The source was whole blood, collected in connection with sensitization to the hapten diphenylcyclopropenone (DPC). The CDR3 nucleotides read TGTGCCAGCAGAATAGGGGGCCGGGGAGCTTTCTTT. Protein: CASRIGGRGAFF.